This entry lists 5 T cell receptor beta chains sequenced from one sample in a study of vaccination and CD4 T cells after COVID-19. This sample's treatment: roughly 11-day PBMC culture with coronavirus spike peptide pools or control peptides (ViraFEST assay). Their target antigens are unknown. Cultured CD4+ T cell DNA underwent sequencing with the Oncomine TCR Beta short-read assay. Via MiXCR, TCRdb re-called the PCR reads, giving one row per CDR3 protein. Counted here are 12,000 or so distinct CDR3 sequences, around 66% occurring once; the ten biggest clones make up roughly 10%. Material: CD4+ T cells from blood, cultured in vitro. The receptors here all came from a human donor who had recovered from COVID-19.

This clonotype appeared a few times. The J gene is TRBJ2-2, the V gene TRBV6-1, with 8 bases matching TRBD1. Germline V gene lookup returns CDR1 MNHNS and CDR2 SASEGT. CDR3 length: 14 amino acids. Trimming removed 6 bases from V and 4 bases from J; junction bases left unmatched: 4. CDR3: CASRGRGLTGELFF. DNA of the CDR3: TGTGCCAGCAGGGGCAGGGGGCTCACCGGGGAGCTGTTTTTT.

This clonotype was detected only a few times. The gene calls are TRBV10-3 and TRBJ2-3; D might be TRBD1 (6 bases). Trimming took off 7 bases at V and 0 bases at J, with 17 bases between the two ends. CDR3 size: 16 residues. Per the germline V gene, CDR1 is ENHRY and CDR2 is SYGVKD. CDR3 nucleotide sequence: TGTGCCATCACCGAAATTGACAGGCGGAGCACAGATACGCAGTATTTT. Translating it yields CAITEIDRRSTDTQYF.

By share of the sample, this clonotype is medium-sized. CDR3 sequence: CASQGEAGGHREQFF. DNA of the CDR3: TGTGCCAGCCAGGGGGAAGCGGGGGGGCATCGTGAGCAGTTCTTC. The chain recombines TRBV7-2 with TRBJ2-1; 10 bases are shared with TRBD2. CDR3 size: 15 residues. Germline CDR1 reads SGHTA; CDR2 reads FQGNSA. V lost 8 bases, J lost 9 bases, and 13 bases stayed unmatched.

The CDR3 here is CASSSDWDTEAFF. The CDR3 DNA is TGTGCCAGCAGCTCAGACTGGGACACTGAAGCTTTCTTT. V and J are TRBV7-9 and TRBJ1-1; D gene uncertain. V was clipped by 4 bases and J by 3 bases, with 9 bases between them. This CDR3 is built from 13 residues. Per the germline V gene, CDR1 is SEHNR and CDR2 is FQNEAQ (reference sequence).

This rearrangement joins TRBV20-1 to TRBJ2-1; TRBD2 is a possible D gene (5 bases). V was clipped by 0 bases and J by 5 bases, with 26 bases between them. CDR1 is DFQATT, CDR2 SNEGSKA, per germline (reference sequence). The CDR3 covers 19 residues. The CDR3 DNA is TGCAGTGCTAGAGATCTATCCGGGTGGGAGTACTTCACCGACAATGAGCAGTTCTTC. Protein sequence: CSARDLSGWEYFTDNEQFF.